Listed below are T cell receptor beta chains from one sample, sequenced in a study of cytomegalovirus exposure and HLA in healthy donors. Sequencing was performed with immunoSEQ multiplex PCR; in TCRdb, only in-frame clones are kept and a portion is missing. This sample carries nearly 110,000 clones, roughly 90% of them seen once, and the ten largest clones take about 1.8%. The sequencing input was PBMCs. These receptors all stem from a woman aged 18-29 years in good health and CMV-seropositive. CDR3s include the opening cysteine and the closing phenylalanine or tryptophan. Fields, in order: CDR3 length, V gene, J gene, CDR3 protein.

len: 13; v_gene: TRBV19; j_gene: TRBJ1-2; CDR3aa: CASSPGANYGYTF
len: 15; v_gene: TRBV4-1; j_gene: TRBJ1-2; CDR3aa: CASSQPAQGRYGYTF
len: 15; v_gene: TRBV4-2; j_gene: TRBJ1-4; CDR3aa: CASSQDRIGNEKLFF
len: 16; v_gene: TRBV4-1; j_gene: TRBJ2-1; CDR3aa: CASSQESSGANNEQFF
len: 15; v_gene: TRBV5-4; j_gene: TRBJ2-5; CDR3aa: CASSPGLAVGETQYF
len: 14; v_gene: TRBV15; j_gene: TRBJ1-5; CDR3aa: CATTPDRTNQPQHF
len: 16; v_gene: TRBV4-3; j_gene: TRBJ2-3; CDR3aa: CASSRITGTATDTQYF
len: 15; v_gene: TRBV7-6; j_gene: TRBJ1-5; CDR3aa: CASSLLRGLHQPQHF
len: 17; v_gene: TRBV15; j_gene: TRBJ1-6; CDR3aa: CATSRDRWGGKDSPLHF
len: 12; v_gene: TRBV28; j_gene: TRBJ1-2; CDR3aa: CASTGRVYGYTF
len: 12; v_gene: TRBV2; j_gene: TRBJ2-7; CDR3aa: CASTGSSGEKYF
len: 15; v_gene: TRBV18; j_gene: TRBJ2-2; CDR3aa: CASSPPTANTGELFF
len: 15; v_gene: TRBV4-1; j_gene: TRBJ2-1; CDR3aa: CASSQDPGNYNEQFF
len: 16; v_gene: TRBV2; j_gene: TRBJ1-1; CDR3aa: CASIEAGTGGLTEAFF
len: 16; v_gene: TRBV4-1; j_gene: TRBJ1-5; CDR3aa: CASSQLDMGIAGPQHF
len: 14; v_gene: TRBV10-1; j_gene: TRBJ2-3; CDR3aa: CASNPGLGPDTQYF
len: 15; v_gene: TRBV7-2; j_gene: TRBJ2-1; CDR3aa: CASSFTSGGSNEQFF
len: 13; v_gene: TRBV28; j_gene: TRBJ1-1; CDR3aa: CASSGGRTGEAFF
len: 15; v_gene: TRBV5-4; j_gene: TRBJ1-1; CDR3aa: CASSWETGPNTEAFF
len: 13; v_gene: TRBV14; j_gene: TRBJ1-2; CDR3aa: CASSQAVNYGYTF
len: 12; v_gene: TRBV6-4; j_gene: TRBJ2-5; CDR3aa: CARDRVRETQYF
len: 13; v_gene: TRBV18; j_gene: TRBJ1-1; CDR3aa: CASSPDRDAEAFF
len: 14; v_gene: TRBV27; j_gene: TRBJ1-5; CDR3aa: CASSWVGANQPQHF
len: 15; v_gene: TRBV19; j_gene: TRBJ1-5; CDR3aa: CASSNKWASNQPQHF
len: 14; v_gene: TRBV5-6; j_gene: TRBJ1-1; CDR3aa: CASSLGQANTEAFF
len: 15; v_gene: TRBV2; j_gene: TRBJ1-2; CDR3aa: CASSAGTVNNYGYTF
len: 11; v_gene: TRBV4-1; j_gene: TRBJ2-3; CDR3aa: CASRESDTQYF
len: 17; v_gene: TRBV15; j_gene: TRBJ1-6; CDR3aa: CATSFPRGGPSGSPLHF
len: 15; v_gene: TRBV18; j_gene: TRBJ2-7; CDR3aa: CASSPPTGTNYEQYF
len: 13; v_gene: TRBV7-9; j_gene: TRBJ1-1; CDR3aa: CASSLAAGDEAFF
len: 14; v_gene: TRBV2; j_gene: TRBJ1-6; CDR3aa: CASSVGGDNSPLHF
len: 15; v_gene: TRBV28; j_gene: TRBJ2-3; CDR3aa: CATDLAGLETDTQYF
len: 15; v_gene: TRBV2; j_gene: TRBJ1-4; CDR3aa: CASRRDRATNEKLFF
len: 14; v_gene: TRBV4-3; j_gene: TRBJ1-1; CDR3aa: CASSQALRQTEAFF
len: 15; v_gene: TRBV4-2; j_gene: TRBJ1-5; CDR3aa: CASSQGTGSEQPQHF